Below are 30 T cell receptor beta chains sequenced from a single sample in a study of shared clonotypes between healthy human individuals. CD45RO-negative, CCR7-positively selected cells formed the naive CD8 fraction, excluding terminally differentiated effector memory CD45RA+ cells. Profiling relied on immunoSEQ multiplex PCR, and the TCRdb table lists in-frame clones only, not all of them. The table shows hundreds of thousands of clones, with 90% to 97% occurring only once. The specimen sequenced was naive CD8+ T cells sorted from blood. These receptors originate from a man aged 25-45 years in good health.

This clone was picked up one time. This chain connects TRBV5-1 to TRBJ2-7, with 7 bases matching TRBD1. The CDR3 extends over 17 amino acids. CDR1 SGHRS and CDR2 YFSETQ come from the germline V gene. With V trimmed by 5 bases and J by 4 bases, 18 bases remained unmatched. CDR3 sequence reads: CASRSPSPGGQEYEQYF. The CDR3 nucleotides read TGCGCCAGCAGGAGTCCAAGCCCAGGGGGACAAGAATACGAGCAGTACTTC.

The chain joins TRBV5-6 to TRBJ2-7; TRBD2 matches 8 bases. Germline trimming cut 6 bases from V and 2 bases from J; bases unmatched to any gene: 10. The CDR3 runs to 15 residues. Germline V lookup: CDR1 SGHDT, CDR2 YYEEEE. The CDR3: CASTSREGFAYEQYF. The CDR3 region has the DNA TGTGCCAGCACCTCCCGGGAGGGTTTCGCCTACGAGCAGTACTTC. The complete variable domain, with remaining parts taken from reference TRBV5-6 and TRBJ2-7, reads DAGVTQSPTHLIKTRGQQVTLRCSPKSGHDTVSWYQQALGQGPQFIFQYYEEEERQRGNFPDRFSGHQFPNYSSELNVNALLLGDSALYLCASTSREGFAYEQYFGPGTRLTVT.

This clone was counted a single time. Other DNA sequences within the sample encode an identical CDR3. This rearrangement joins TRBV27 to TRBJ2-7; 9 bases agree with TRBD2. This CDR3 contains 14 residues. V lost 6 bases, J lost 1 base, and 4 bases stayed unmatched. Looked up from germline, CDR1 is MNHEY and CDR2 is SMNVEV (reference sequence). The CDR3 DNA sequence: TGTGCCAGCAGCCCTAGCGGGGCGTCCTACGAGCAGTACTTC. It codes for CASSPSGASYEQYF.

The chain recombines TRBV28 with TRBJ2-3; TRBD2 matches at 11 bases. Germline trimming cut 3 bases from V and 0 bases from J; bases unmatched to any gene: 14. Germline CDR1 MDHEN, CDR2 SYDVKM. CDR3 size: 20 residues. The CDR3 DNA reads as TGTGCCAGCAGTTTTCCCCCCCCCGGGACTAGCGGTGCTAGCACAGATACGCAGTATTTT. It translates to CASSFPPPGTSGASTDTQYF.

The chain links TRBV4-1 to TRBJ2-5; TRBD1 matches at 7 bases. The V and J ends lost 0 bases and 1 base, in that order; junction bases with no gene match: 2. This CDR3 spans 15 amino acids. Germline V lookup: CDR1 MGHRA, CDR2 YSYEKL. CDR3 amino acids: CASSQDRTGQETQYF. Here the CDR3 DNA reads TGCGCCAGCAGCCAAGATAGGACAGGCCAAGAGACCCAGTACTTC.

The chain joins TRBV4-1 to TRBJ2-7; 8 positions match TRBD2. This CDR3 has 14 residues. After removal of 4 bases from V and 2 bases from J, the junction contained 4 bases not matched to a gene. Germline loops: CDR1 MGHRA, CDR2 YSYEKL. The CDR3 region has the DNA TGCGCCAGCAGCCCCGAAGCGGGGGCCTACGAGCAGTACTTC. It translates to CASSPEAGAYEQYF.

Only one count was recorded for this clone. J is TRBJ2-3 and V is TRBV7-9, with TRBD2 matching over 7 bases. Germline V CDR1 and CDR2: SEHNR, FQNEAQ (reference sequence). This CDR3 comprises 16 residues. V lost 8 bases and J lost 6; bases outside the gene matches: 17. CDR3 protein: CASYKDREAPRDTQYF. CDR3 sequence (DNA): TGTGCCAGCTATAAGGATCGGGAGGCCCCTAGGGATACGCAGTATTTT.

The V gene is TRBV7-2, the J gene TRBJ2-7; 11 bases line up with TRBD1. Germline CDR1 and CDR2: SGHTA and FQGNSA. The CDR3 loop spans 17 amino acids. With V trimmed by 1 base and J by 3 bases, 8 bases remained unmatched. The DNA for the CDR3 is TGTGCCAGCAGCTTAGTGGGGACAGGGGGAATAAACTACGAGCAGTACTTC. This codes for CASSLVGTGGINYEQYF.

The table lists this clone with a count of one. Other DNA sequences in this sample translate to the same CDR3. This chain joins TRBV9 and TRBJ2-3; weak D call: TRBD2 (7 bases). Trimming shortened V by 0 bases and J by 4 bases, and 9 bases separated the two germline ends. CDR3 length: 14 amino acids. Germline assignment: CDR1 SGDLS and CDR2 YYNGEE. As DNA, the CDR3 is TGTGCCAGCAGCGTAGAAGGGGGGGCAGATACGCAGTATTTT. It translates to CASSVEGGADTQYF. Together with reference TRBV9 and TRBJ2-3, the CDR3 gives the full variable domain: DSGVTQTPKHLITATGQRVTLRCSPRSGDLSVYWYQQSLDQGLQFLIQYYNGEERAKGNILERFSAQQFPDLHSELNLSSLELGDSALYFCASSVEGGADTQYFGPGTRLTVL.

This clone was counted a single time. For the CDR3, the DNA is TGTGCCAGCAGTTTAGGGACACGAAACTTCTACGAGCAGTACTTC. Translation: CASSLGTRNFYEQYF. This chain links TRBV27 with TRBJ2-7; maybe TRBD1 (6 bases). Trimming took 2 bases from V and 3 from J, leaving 14 bases between them. This CDR3 is built from 15 residues. CDR1 and CDR2 (germline): MNHEY, SMNVEV (reference sequence).

With respect to this clone: In the same sample, other DNA sequences code for this CDR3. The chain couples TRBV5-1 to TRBJ2-5, with TRBD2 matching over 8 bases. CDR1 and CDR2 (germline): SGHRS, YFSETQ. The junction had 5 bases not matched to a gene; V was cut back by 0 bases and J by 1 base. This CDR3 region has 16 residues. The CDR3 loop reads CASSLGLAGLQETQYF. In DNA, the CDR3 is TGCGCCAGCAGCTTGGGGCTAGCGGGCCTCCAAGAGACCCAGTACTTC.

This chain joins TRBV7-2 and TRBJ2-7, with D unclear. The CDR3 is made up of 13 amino acids. Germline-derived CDR1 and CDR2 are SGHTA and FQGNSA. V gave up 1 base and J gave up 9 bases, with 13 bases separating them. The CDR3 bases are TGTGCCAGCAGCTTAGAGTCCGACCGCTGGCAGTACTTC. It codes for CASSLESDRWQYF. Variable domain in full (rest from reference TRBV7-2 and TRBJ2-7): GAGVSQSPSNKVTEKGKDVELRCDPISGHTALYWYRQSLGQGLEFLIYFQGNSAPDKSGLPSDRFSAERTGGSVSTLTIQRTQQEDSAVYLCASSLESDRWQYFGPGTRLTVT.

The V and J genes are TRBV9 and TRBJ1-1; no firm D call. Germline V gives CDR1 SGDLS, CDR2 YYNGEE. V lost 0 bases to trimming and J lost 0 bases, with 6 bases between them. This CDR3 spans 14 amino acids. The CDR3 nucleotides are TGTGCCAGCAGCGTAGGGGTCCTGAACACTGAAGCTTTCTTT. Translated: CASSVGVLNTEAFF.

The chain uses TRBV10-3 and TRBJ2-7; D not certain. This CDR3 contains 12 residues. Germline loops: CDR1 ENHRY, CDR2 SYGVKD. The V and J ends lost 7 bases and 4 bases respectively, with 11 bases between them. DNA for the CDR3: TGTGCCATCAAAACGGAGCCATACGAGCAGTACTTC. Translated: CAIKTEPYEQYF.

This chain uses TRBV2 with TRBJ2-2, with 7 positions matching TRBD1. CDR1 is SNHLY, CDR2 FYNNEI, per germline. Trimming cost V 9 bases and J 6 bases; bases outside gene matches: 10. CDR3 length equals 14 residues. DNA of the CDR3: TGTGCCAGTAGGGAGACAGGGCAAGCCGGGGAGCTGTTTTTT. It translates to CASRETGQAGELFF.

The CDR3 bases are TGTGCCAGCAGCTTCACTAGCGGGAGGGCCTACAATGAGCAGTTCTTC. Translating gives CASSFTSGRAYNEQFF. J is TRBJ2-1 and V is TRBV7-6; 13 bases are a match to TRBD2. The CDR3 covers 16 residues. The junction had 1 base not matched to a gene; V was cut back by 3 bases and J by 2 bases. Looked up from germline, CDR1 is SGHVS and CDR2 is FNYEAQ. The whole variable domain, filled in from reference TRBV7-6 and TRBJ2-1, reads GAGVSQSPRYKVTKRGQDVALRCDPISGHVSLYWYRQALGQGPEFLTYFNYEAQQDKSGLPNDRFSAERPEGSISTLTIQRTEQRDSAMYRCASSFTSGRAYNEQFFGPGTRLTVL.

The gene calls are TRBV7-8 and TRBJ2-7; unclear D gene. The V end lost 1 base, the J end lost 7 bases, and 11 bases lay between the germline ends. Germline-derived CDR1 and CDR2 are SGHVS and FQNEAQ. This CDR3 comprises 13 residues. This CDR3 reads CASSLEVGPEQYF. Written as DNA, the CDR3 is TGTGCCAGCAGCTTAGAGGTCGGGCCGGAGCAGTACTTC.

The chain recombines TRBV29-1 with TRBJ2-6; D remains ambiguous. CDR1 and CDR2 (germline): SQVTM, ANQGSEA. Trimming took 0 bases from V and 0 from J, leaving 9 bases between them. This CDR3 has 16 residues. This CDR3 reads CSVEDLHRSGANVLTF. Written as DNA, the CDR3 is TGCAGCGTTGAAGATCTTCACCGCTCTGGGGCCAACGTCCTGACTTTC.

The DNA for the CDR3 is TGTGCCAGCAGTTTACTGAGGACATCGAACACCGGGGAGCTGTTTTTT. Protein sequence: CASSLLRTSNTGELFF. The chain employs TRBV27 and TRBJ2-2; D is possibly TRBD1 (5 bases). The length of the CDR3 is 16 residues. Trimming took off 2 bases at V and 0 bases at J, with 10 bases between the two ends. Germline V lookup: CDR1 MNHEY, CDR2 SMNVEV (reference sequence).

As to this clone: Other DNA sequences in the sample encode the same CDR3. CDR3: CASSLGTYNEQFF. CDR3 nucleotide sequence: TGTGCCAGCAGTCTTGGGACCTACAATGAGCAGTTCTTC. The chain links TRBV6-5 to TRBJ2-1; D gene uncertain. This CDR3 is 13 amino acids long. The germline V gene has CDR1 MNHEY and CDR2 SVGAGI. Trimming removed 5 bases from V and 2 bases from J, with 7 bases in between.

The rearrangement joins TRBV15 to TRBJ2-2, with D unclear. Germline values: CDR1 LNHNV, CDR2 YYDKDF (reference sequence). With 1 base removed from V and 8 bases from J, the gap between germline ends came to 5 bases. This CDR3 region has 12 residues. The CDR3 DNA follows: TGTGCCACCAGCAGAGCGATGGGGGAGCTGTTTTTT. Translating it yields CATSRAMGELFF.

Comments on this clone: Distinct nucleotide sequences in the sample also encode this CDR3. This sequence joins TRBV27 and TRBJ2-1; D not resolved. Deletions cut 0 bases from V and 4 bases from J, with 1 base between. Germline V CDR1 and CDR2: MNHEY, SMNVEV (reference sequence). The CDR3 runs 12 residues. The CDR3 reads CASSLSYNEQFF. The CDR3, as DNA: TGTGCCAGCAGTTTATCTTACAATGAGCAGTTCTTC.

The chain has TRBV4-3 and TRBJ2-1; D ambiguous. The germline V gene has CDR1 LGHNA and CDR2 YSLEER. V was clipped by 1 base and J by 9 bases, with 10 bases between them. This CDR3 comprises 13 residues. The CDR3 nucleotides are TGCGCCAGCAGCCAAGGGTTTCCTGGTGAGCAGTTCTTC. It is translated as CASSQGFPGEQFF.

V usage is TRBV28 and J usage is TRBJ2-1; no firm D call. Germline V gives CDR1 MDHEN, CDR2 SYDVKM. V gave up 2 bases and J gave up 8 bases, with 13 bases separating them. This CDR3 region has 14 residues. The CDR3 sequence is CASSLAASVDEQFF. Written as DNA, the CDR3 is TGTGCCAGCAGTTTAGCGGCCTCGGTGGATGAGCAGTTCTTC.

V gene TRBV7-2 combines with J gene TRBJ2-1, with D perhaps TRBD2 (5 bases). CDR1 SGHTA and CDR2 FQGNSA come from the germline V gene. The CDR3 covers 12 residues. Trimming cost V 3 bases and J 9 bases, with 9 bases left between them. The chain's CDR3 is CASSFGETEQFF. The CDR3, as DNA: TGTGCCAGCAGCTTTGGGGAGACTGAGCAGTTCTTC.

This sequence joins TRBV30 and TRBJ2-4; D is possibly TRBD1 or TRBD2 (5 bases each). The CDR3 extends over 14 amino acids. Trimming cost V 1 base and J 4 bases, with 11 bases left between them. Looked up from germline, CDR1 is GTSNPN and CDR2 is SVGIG (reference sequence). CDR3 region: CAWSGTGLKNIQYF. Here the CDR3 DNA reads TGTGCCTGGAGTGGGACGGGGCTAAAAAACATTCAGTACTTC.

The J gene is TRBJ2-1, the V gene TRBV29-1; the D gene is possibly TRBD1 (7 bases). V lost 2 bases and J lost 10, with 21 bases in between. There are 15 residues in the CDR3. Germline assignment: CDR1 SQVTM and CDR2 ANQGSEA. The CDR3 reads CSVERPGGRLGEQFF. DNA of the CDR3: TGCAGCGTTGAAAGGCCAGGGGGGCGTCTCGGCGAGCAGTTCTTC.

The chain joins TRBV25-1 to TRBJ2-1; tentatively, D is TRBD1 (5 bases). Germline V gene sequence: CDR1 MGHDK, CDR2 SYGVNS. V was pared by 1 base and J by 5 bases, with 9 bases between. There are 14 residues in the CDR3. The chain's CDR3 is CASSEWGRNNEQFF. CDR3 bases: TGTGCCAGCAGTGAATGGGGCAGAAACAATGAGCAGTTCTTC.

To note about this clone: This specimen includes other DNA sequences encoding the same CDR3. This rearrangement joins TRBV9 to TRBJ2-3; D is uncertain. V lost 3 bases and J lost 3, with 2 bases in between. The CDR3 runs to 11 residues. CDR1 SGDLS and CDR2 YYNGEE come from the germline V gene. CDR3 bases: TGTGCCAGCAGCGCAACAGATACGCAGTATTTT. This encodes CASSATDTQYF.

The chain carries TRBV21-1 and TRBJ2-3. TRBV21-1 counts as a pseudogene. This CDR3 has 14 amino acids. The CDR3 protein is CASGIGIPTDTQYF. Written as DNA, the CDR3 is TGTGCCTCGGGCATCGGAATTCCCACAGATACGCAGTATTTT.